Listed here is a single T cell receptor (beta chain). The data originate from a study of cytomegalovirus exposure and HLA in healthy donors. The PCR ran on 60 Vbeta and 13 Jbeta primers. Repertoires were generated with immunoSEQ multiplex PCR, while TCRdb's copy carries only in-frame clones and drops some. In the table there are 90,000 to 100,000 clones, 65% to 80% of which are singletons. Per germline, CDR1 ENHRY and CDR2 SYGVKD. Deletions cut 1 base from V and 1 base from J, with 10 bases between. The CDR3 length is 15 residues. This receptor was taken from a man aged 55 to 70 in good health and CMV-seropositive. The chain recombines TRBV10-3 with TRBJ1-1, with D unclear. Input material: PBMCs. CDR3 nucleotide sequence: TGTGCCATCAGTGAGTTAGGCGGAAAGAACACTGAAGCTTTCTTT. The encoded protein is CAISELGGKNTEAFF.